This TCR beta chain is from a study of cytomegalovirus exposure and HLA in healthy donors. A note on this clone: Its antigen is not known.

Study-level points and caveats: In vitro confirmation showed a few CMV-associated chains to be CMV antigen specific. It was shown in a later analysis that HLA-associated TCR beta chains were more clonally expanded than other, equally common chains.

PCR primers comprised 60 Vbeta and 13 Jbeta primers. Generated by immunoSEQ multiplex PCR, the TCRdb table keeps only in-frame clones and is missing some. Of about 150,000 clones listed, 75% to 85% are singletons. CDR3 length equals 11 residues. The germline V gene encodes CDR1 MNHNS and CDR2 SASEGT. Trimming pared 7 bases from V and 2 bases from J, leaving 5 bases between. Material: PBMCs. The gene calls are TRBV6-1 and TRBJ2-5; tentative D call: TRBD2 (5 bases). The TCR was taken from a middle-aged man in good health and CMV-seropositive. The CDR3 DNA is TGTGCCAGCAAGCGGCAAGAGACCCAGTACTTC. This codes for CASKRQETQYF.